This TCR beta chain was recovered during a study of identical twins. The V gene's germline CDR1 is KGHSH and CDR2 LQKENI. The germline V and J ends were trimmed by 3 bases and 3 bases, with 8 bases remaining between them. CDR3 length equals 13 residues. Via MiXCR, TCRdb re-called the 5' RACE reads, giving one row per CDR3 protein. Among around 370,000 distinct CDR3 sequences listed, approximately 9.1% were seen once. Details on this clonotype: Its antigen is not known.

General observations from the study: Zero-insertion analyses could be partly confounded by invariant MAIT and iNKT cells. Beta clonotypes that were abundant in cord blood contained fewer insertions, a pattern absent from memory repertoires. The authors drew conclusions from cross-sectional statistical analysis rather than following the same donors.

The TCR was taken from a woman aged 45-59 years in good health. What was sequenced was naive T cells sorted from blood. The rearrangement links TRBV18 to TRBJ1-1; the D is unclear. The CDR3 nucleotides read TGTGCCAGCTCACCCCGAGCGGACACTGAAGCTTTCTTT. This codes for CASSPRADTEAFF.